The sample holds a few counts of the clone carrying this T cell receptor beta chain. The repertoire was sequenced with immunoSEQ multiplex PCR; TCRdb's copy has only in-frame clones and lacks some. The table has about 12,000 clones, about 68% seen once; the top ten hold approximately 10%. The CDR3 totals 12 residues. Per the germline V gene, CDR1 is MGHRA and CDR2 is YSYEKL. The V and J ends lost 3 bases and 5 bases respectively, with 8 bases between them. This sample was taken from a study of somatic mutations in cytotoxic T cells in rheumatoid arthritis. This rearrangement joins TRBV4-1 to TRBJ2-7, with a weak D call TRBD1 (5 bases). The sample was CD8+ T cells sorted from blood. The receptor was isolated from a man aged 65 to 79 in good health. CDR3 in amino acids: CASSHLTDEQYF. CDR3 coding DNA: TGCGCCAGCAGCCATCTGACAGACGAGCAGTACTTC.